This entry concerns a single T cell receptor beta chain. Seattle-derived patients entered the study during active infection and were followed longitudinally. The data were obtained in a study of blood T cell repertoires in COVID-19. The wider study: Samples representing acute and convalescent COVID-19 were sourced from the United States, Italy and Spain. The cDNA or gDNA used as material had been derived from T cells, B-cell-depleted T cells, or PBMCs.

This CDR3 spans 16 amino acids. V was cut by 4 bases and J by 2 bases, with 16 bases left in between. The germline V gene encodes CDR1 SGHRS and CDR2 YFSETQ. As processed by the authors: Cell counts per sample came from amplifying reference gene primers. Assay used: immunoSEQ multiplex PCR; TCRdb lists only in-frame clones, some missing. That table gives V, J and clone size, and the DNA gave D and trimming. The profile shows 65,000 to 90,000 clones, 65% to 90% of them singletons. The chain links TRBV5-1 to TRBJ1-5; D is perhaps TRBD1 (6 bases). The receptor's source is a man older than 75 with COVID-19, enrolled during active disease. Sequencing was carried out using peripheral blood. This CDR3 reads CASSPTGMGGNQPQHF. The CDR3, as DNA: TGCGCCAGCAGCCCCACAGGGATGGGGGGCAATCAGCCCCAGCATTTT.